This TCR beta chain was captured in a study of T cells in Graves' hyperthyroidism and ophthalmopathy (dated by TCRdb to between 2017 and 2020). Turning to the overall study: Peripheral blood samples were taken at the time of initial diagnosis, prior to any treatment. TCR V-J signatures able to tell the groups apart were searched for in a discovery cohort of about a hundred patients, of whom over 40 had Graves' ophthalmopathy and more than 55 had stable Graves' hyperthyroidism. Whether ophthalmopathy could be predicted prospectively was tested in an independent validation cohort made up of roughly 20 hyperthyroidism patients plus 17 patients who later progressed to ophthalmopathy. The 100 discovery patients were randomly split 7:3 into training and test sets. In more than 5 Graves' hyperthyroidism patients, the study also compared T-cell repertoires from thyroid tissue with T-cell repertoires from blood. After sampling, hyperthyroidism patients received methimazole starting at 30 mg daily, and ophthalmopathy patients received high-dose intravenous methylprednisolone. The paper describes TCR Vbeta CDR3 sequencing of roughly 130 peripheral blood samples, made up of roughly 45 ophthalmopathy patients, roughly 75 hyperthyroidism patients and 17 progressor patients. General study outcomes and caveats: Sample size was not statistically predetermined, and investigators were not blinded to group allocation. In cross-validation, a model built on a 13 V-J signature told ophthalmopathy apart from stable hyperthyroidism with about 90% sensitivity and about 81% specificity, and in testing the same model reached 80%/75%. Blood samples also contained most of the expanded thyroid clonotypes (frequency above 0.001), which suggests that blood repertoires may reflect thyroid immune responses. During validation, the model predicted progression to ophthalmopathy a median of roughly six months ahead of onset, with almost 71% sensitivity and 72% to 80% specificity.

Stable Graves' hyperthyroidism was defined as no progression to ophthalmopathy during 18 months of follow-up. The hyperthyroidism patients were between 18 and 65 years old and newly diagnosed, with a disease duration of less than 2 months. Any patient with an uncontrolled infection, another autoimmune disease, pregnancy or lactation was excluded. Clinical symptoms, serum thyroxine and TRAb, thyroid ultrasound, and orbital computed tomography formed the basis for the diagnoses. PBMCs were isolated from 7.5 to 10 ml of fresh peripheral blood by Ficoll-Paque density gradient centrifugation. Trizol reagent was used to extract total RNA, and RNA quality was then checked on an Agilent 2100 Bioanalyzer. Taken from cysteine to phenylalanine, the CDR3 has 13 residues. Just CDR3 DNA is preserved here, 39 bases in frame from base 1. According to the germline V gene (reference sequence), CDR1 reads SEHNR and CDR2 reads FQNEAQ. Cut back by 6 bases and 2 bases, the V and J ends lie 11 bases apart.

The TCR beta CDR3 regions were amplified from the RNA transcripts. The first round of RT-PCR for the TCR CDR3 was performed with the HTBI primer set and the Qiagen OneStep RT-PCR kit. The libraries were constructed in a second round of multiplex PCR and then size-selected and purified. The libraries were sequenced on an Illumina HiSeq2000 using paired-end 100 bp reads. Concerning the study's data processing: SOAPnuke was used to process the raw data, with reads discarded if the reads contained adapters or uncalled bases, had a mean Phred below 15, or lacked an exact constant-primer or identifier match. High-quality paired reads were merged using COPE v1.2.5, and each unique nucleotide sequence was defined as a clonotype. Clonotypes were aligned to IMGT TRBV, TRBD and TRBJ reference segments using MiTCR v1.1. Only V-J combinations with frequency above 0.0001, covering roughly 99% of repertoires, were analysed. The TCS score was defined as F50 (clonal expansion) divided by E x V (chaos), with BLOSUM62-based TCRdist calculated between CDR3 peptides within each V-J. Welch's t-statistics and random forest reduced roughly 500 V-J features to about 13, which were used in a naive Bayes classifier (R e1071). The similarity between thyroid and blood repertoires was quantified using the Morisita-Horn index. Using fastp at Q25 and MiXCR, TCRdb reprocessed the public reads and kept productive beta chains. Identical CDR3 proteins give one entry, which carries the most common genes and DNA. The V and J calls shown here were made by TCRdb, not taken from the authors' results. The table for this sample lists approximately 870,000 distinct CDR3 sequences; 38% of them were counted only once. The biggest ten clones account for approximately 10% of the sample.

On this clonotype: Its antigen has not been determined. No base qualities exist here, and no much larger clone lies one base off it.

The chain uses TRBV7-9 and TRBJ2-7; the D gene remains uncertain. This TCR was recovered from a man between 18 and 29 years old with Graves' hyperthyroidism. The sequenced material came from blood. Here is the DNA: TGTGCCAGCAGTACCTTCGGGCCCTACGAGCAGTACTTC. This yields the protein CASSTFGPYEQYF. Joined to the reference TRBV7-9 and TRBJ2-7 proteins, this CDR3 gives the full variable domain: DTGVSQNPRHKITKRGQNVTFRCDPISEHNRLYWYRQTLGQGPEFLTYFQNEAQLEKSRLLSDRFSAERPKGSFSTLEIQRTEQGDSAMYLCASSTFGPYEQYFGPGTRLTVT.